This TCR beta chain is drawn from a study of T cell clonality in common variable immunodeficiency. Study-wide results and caveats: Common variable immunodeficiency TCR beta sequences reportedly had fewer deletions and N-nucleotide insertions. CVID subjects showed higher TCRbeta clonality than healthy controls.

From germline, CDR1 is LNHDA and CDR2 SQIVND (reference sequence). Trimming left V 3 bases short and J 7 bases short, with 7 bases between. This CDR3 contains 13 residues. This clone was seen repeatedly, ten times or more. Its antigen remains unidentified. The CDR3 end falls 3 residues outside the read, so it is completed with the germline J gene. Patients had low serum IgG, IgA and/or IgM and specific antibody deficiency. Most patients and controls had Caucasian heritage. TCRdb's copy holds only in-frame clones and misses some; the assay was immunoSEQ multiplex PCR. The table lists about 35,000 clones, with no singletons.

The specimen sequenced was peripheral blood mononuclear cells. The chain joins TRBV19 to TRBJ1-6, with D unresolved. This TCR was recovered from a human donor with common variable immunodeficiency. The sequenced CDR3 bases are TGTGCCAGTAGTATTGAAGGGAATTCACCC. Residues: CASSIEGNSP. The CDR3 in its entirety is CASSIEGNSPLHF.